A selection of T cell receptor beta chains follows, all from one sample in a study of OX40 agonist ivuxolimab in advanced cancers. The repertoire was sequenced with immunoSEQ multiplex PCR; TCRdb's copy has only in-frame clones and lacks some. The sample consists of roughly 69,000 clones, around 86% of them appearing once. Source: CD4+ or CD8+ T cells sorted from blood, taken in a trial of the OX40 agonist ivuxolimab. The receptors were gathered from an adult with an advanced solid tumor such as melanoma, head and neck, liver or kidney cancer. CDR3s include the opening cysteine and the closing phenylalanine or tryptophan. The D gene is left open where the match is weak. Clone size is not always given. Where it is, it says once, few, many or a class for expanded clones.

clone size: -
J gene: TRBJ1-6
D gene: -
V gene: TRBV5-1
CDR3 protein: CASSLEQGPLHF
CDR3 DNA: TGCGCCAGCAGCTTGGAACAGGGACCCCTCCACTTT

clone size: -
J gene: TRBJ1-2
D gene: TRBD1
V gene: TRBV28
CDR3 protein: CASKTGQGGEYGYTF
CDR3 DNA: TGTGCCAGCAAGACCGGACAGGGGGGGGAATATGGCTACACCTTC

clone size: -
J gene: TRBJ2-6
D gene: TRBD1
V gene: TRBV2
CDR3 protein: CASRQTGGAGANVLTF
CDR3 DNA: TGTGCCAGCAGACAAACAGGGGGCGCTGGGGCCAACGTCCTGACTTTC

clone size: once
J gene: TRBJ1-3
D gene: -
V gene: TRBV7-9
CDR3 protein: CASSMGGEAGNTIYF
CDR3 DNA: TGTGCCAGCAGTATGGGGGGCGAAGCTGGAAACACCATATATTTT

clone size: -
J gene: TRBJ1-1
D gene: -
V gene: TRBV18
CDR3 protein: CASSPRLKNTEAFF
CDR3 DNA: TGTGCCAGCTCACCCCGTCTAAAGAACACTGAAGCTTTCTTT

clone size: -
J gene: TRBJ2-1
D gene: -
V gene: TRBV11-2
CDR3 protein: CASSPLYNEQFF
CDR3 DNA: TGTGCCAGCAGCCCCCTCTACAATGAGCAGTTCTTC

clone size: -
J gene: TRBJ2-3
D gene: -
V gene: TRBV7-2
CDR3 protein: CASSSQGFSTDTQYF
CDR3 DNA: TGTGCCAGCAGCTCACAGGGATTTAGCACAGATACGCAGTATTTT

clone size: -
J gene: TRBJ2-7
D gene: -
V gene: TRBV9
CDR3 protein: CASSLRGFSYEQYF
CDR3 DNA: TGTGCCAGCAGCCTACGGGGATTCTCCTACGAGCAGTACTTC

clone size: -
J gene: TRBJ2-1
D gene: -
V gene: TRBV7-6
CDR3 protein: CASSPGNSLNNEQFF
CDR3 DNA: TGTGCCAGCTCCCCGGGTAATTCGCTCAACAATGAGCAGTTCTTC

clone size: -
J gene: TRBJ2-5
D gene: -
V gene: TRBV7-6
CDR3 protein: CASSLEKNLRSGLGETQYF
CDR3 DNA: TGTGCCAGCAGCTTAGAAAAGAACCTTCGAAGCGGGTTAGGAGAGACCCAGTACTTC

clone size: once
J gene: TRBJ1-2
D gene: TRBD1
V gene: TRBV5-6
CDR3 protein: CASSWTGLNYGYTF
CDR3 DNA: TGTGCCAGCAGCTGGACAGGGTTGAACTATGGCTACACCTTC

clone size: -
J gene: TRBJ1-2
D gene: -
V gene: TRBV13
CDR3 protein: CASSLVKGENTF
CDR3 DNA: TGTGCCAGCAGCTTAGTTAAAGGAGAAAACACCTTC

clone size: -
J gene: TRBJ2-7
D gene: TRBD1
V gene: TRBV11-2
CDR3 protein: CASSPTGYEQYF
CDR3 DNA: TGTGCCAGCAGCCCGACAGGGTACGAGCAGTACTTC

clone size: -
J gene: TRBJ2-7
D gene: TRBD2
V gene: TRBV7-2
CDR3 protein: CASGTSGGAIEQYF
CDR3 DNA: TGTGCCAGCGGGACTAGCGGGGGGGCTATCGAGCAGTACTTC

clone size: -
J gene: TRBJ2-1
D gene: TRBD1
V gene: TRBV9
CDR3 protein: CASGTDGFDEQFF
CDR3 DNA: TGTGCCAGCGGGACAGATGGCTTCGATGAGCAGTTCTTC

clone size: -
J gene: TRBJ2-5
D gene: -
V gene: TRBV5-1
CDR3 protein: CASSLDSAQETQYF
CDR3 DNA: TGCGCCAGCAGCTTGGACTCAGCCCAAGAGACCCAGTACTTC

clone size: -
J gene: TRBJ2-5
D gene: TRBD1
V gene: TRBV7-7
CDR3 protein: CASSLSGTGETQYF
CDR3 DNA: TGTGCCAGCAGCTTATCTGGGACAGGGGAGACCCAGTACTTC

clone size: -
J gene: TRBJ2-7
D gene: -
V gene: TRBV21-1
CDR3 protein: CASSKGKKTQRNHEQYF
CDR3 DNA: TGTGCCAGCAGCAAGGGGAAGAAGACCCAACGAAACCACGAGCAGTACTTC

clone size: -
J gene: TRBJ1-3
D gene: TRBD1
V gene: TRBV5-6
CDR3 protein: CASSATGLGNTIYF
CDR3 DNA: TGTGCCAGCAGCGCGACAGGGCTTGGAAACACCATATATTTT

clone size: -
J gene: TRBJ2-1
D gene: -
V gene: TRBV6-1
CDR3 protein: CASSEVSWGSEQFF
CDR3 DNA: TGTGCCAGCAGTGAAGTGTCCTGGGGGAGTGAGCAGTTCTTC

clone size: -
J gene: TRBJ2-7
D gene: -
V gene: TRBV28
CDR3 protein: CASSVQNRLPYEQYF
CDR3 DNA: TGTGCCAGCAGCGTACAAAACAGGCTGCCCTACGAGCAGTACTTC

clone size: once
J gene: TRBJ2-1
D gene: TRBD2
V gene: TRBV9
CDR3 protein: CASSVGGGASYNEQFF
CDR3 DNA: TGTGCCAGCAGCGTTGGCGGGGGGGCCTCCTACAATGAGCAGTTCTTC

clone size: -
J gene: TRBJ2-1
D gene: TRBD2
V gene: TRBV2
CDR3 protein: CASVPRLAGQAEQFF
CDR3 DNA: TGTGCCAGCGTACCTCGACTAGCGGGACAAGCTGAGCAGTTCTTC

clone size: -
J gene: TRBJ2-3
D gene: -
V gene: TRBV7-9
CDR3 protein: CASSLAASNTQYF
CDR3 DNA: TGTGCCAGCAGCTTAGCGGCGTCTAATACGCAGTATTTT

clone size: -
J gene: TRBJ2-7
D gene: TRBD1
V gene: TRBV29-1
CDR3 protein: CSVDPGQGSSYEQYF
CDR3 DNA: TGCAGCGTTGACCCCGGACAGGGTAGCTCCTACGAGCAGTACTTC

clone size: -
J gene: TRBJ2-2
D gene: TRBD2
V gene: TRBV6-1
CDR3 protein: CASSLRKREAGELFF
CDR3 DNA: TGTGCCAGCAGTCTCAGGAAGCGGGAGGCCGGGGAGCTGTTTTTT

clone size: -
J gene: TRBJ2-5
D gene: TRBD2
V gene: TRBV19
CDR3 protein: CASSTSGASGRRGQYF
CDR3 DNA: TGTGCCAGTAGTACCAGCGGGGCTAGCGGGAGACGTGGGCAGTACTTC

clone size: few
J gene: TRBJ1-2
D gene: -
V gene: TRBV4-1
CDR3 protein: CASSQDPGTAVSGYTF
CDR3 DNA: TGCGCCAGCAGCCAAGATCCCGGGACGGCTGTTTCTGGCTACACCTTC

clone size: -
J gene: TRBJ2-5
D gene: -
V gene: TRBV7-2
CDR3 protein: CASSSIRGERETQYF
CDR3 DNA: TGTGCCAGCAGCTCTATCAGGGGGGAGCGGGAGACCCAGTACTTC

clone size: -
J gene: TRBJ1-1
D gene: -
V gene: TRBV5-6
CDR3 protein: CASSLPGRGSEAFF
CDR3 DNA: TGTGCCAGCAGTCTTCCCGGGCGGGGCTCTGAAGCTTTCTTT

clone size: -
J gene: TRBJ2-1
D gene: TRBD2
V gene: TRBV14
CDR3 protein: CASSQAGTRANEQFF
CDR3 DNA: TGTGCCAGCAGCCAAGCCGGGACTAGGGCAAATGAGCAGTTCTTC

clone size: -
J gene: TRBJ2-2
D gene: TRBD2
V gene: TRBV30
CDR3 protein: CAWSGTSGGPDTGELFF
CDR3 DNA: TGTGCCTGGAGTGGGACTAGCGGGGGGCCAGACACCGGGGAGCTGTTTTTT

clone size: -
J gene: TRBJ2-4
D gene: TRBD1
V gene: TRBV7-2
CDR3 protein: CASSKTRDRQSIQYF
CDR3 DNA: TGTGCCAGCAGCAAAACCCGGGACAGGCAGAGCATTCAGTACTTC

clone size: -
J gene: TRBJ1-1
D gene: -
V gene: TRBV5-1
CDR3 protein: CASSSTVLREAFF
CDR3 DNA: TGCGCCAGCAGCTCGACAGTTCTGAGGGAAGCTTTCTTT

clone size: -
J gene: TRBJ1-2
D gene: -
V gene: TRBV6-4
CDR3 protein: CASSDSPQGGGYTF
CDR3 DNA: TGTGCCAGCAGTGACTCACCCCAGGGCGGGGGCTACACCTTC

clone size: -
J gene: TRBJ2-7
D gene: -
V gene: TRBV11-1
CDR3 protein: CASSLGIQGSYEQYF
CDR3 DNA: TGTGCCAGCAGCTTGGGTATACAGGGCTCCTACGAGCAGTACTTC

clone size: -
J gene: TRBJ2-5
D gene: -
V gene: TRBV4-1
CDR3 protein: CASSLPAGVGINRTQYF
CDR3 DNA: TGCGCCAGCAGCCTTCCGGCCGGGGTAGGGATAAATAGGACCCAGTACTTC

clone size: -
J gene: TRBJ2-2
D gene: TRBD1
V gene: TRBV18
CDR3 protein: CASSPTGHTGELFF
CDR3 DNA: TGTGCCAGCTCACCGACAGGGCACACCGGGGAGCTGTTTTTT

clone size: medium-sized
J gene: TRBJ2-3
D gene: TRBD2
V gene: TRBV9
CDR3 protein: CASSLQREGTDTQYF
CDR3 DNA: TGTGCCAGCAGCCTTCAGCGGGAGGGGACAGATACGCAGTATTTT

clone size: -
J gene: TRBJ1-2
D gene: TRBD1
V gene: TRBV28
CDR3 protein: CASSPEQGNYGYTF
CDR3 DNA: TGTGCCAGCAGTCCGGAACAGGGGAACTATGGCTACACCTTC

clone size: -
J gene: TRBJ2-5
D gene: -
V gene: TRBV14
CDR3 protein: CASSQGGQGSLETQYF
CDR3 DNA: TGTGCCAGCAGCCAGGGGGGTCAGGGGTCGTTGGAGACCCAGTACTTC

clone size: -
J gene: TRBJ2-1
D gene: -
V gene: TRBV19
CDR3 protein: CASSTSLNEQFF
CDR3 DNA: TGTGCCAGTTCCACGTCCCTCAATGAGCAGTTCTTC